This TCR beta chain stems from a study of blood T cells in healthy people across ages. Findings and limits, study-wide: The fall in TCR beta diversity per million T cells was roughly linear with age.

The CDR3 is made up of 16 amino acids. J gave up 4 bases and V 5 bases, and 11 bases lay outside the gene matches. Together with a sample-barcoded 5' primer, a J-beta primer mix was included in a second PCR lasting roughly 6 to 12 cycles. TCRdb ran MiXCR on the 5' RACE reads and lists one entry per CDR3 protein. The table records around 780,000 distinct CDR3 sequences, roughly 24% of them present only once. This clonotype showed up just a few times. Its antigen remains unidentified. These data were also filed under a second study, of T cells of mothers and their children. That work adds: Maternal samples each gave over 9 million TCR beta CDR3 reads, and child samples a few million each. The authors detected no persistent microchimeric T cell clones.

The TCR sequence derives from a boy between 5 and 17 years old in good health. Sequencing was done on a sample of blood. The chain links TRBV12-3 or TRBV12-4 to TRBJ2-5; TRBD1 matches 9 bases. The CDR3 bases are TGTGCCAGCAGTCGTTCACAGGGGGCTATCATAGAGACCCAGTACTTC. It specifies CASSRSQGAIIETQYF.